This TCR beta chain was recovered during a study of human T cells and chemical hapten exposure. On the study more broadly: There were weekly diphenylcyclopropenone doses to the scalp for patients throughout the approximately 25-week study. Patch testing was performed with 0.01% DPC on the upper back, with reading at 6 days. Affected patients, primarily female, had alopecia areata, totalis or universalis. Study findings and constraints: The donor cohort had alopecia, so its immune response may not match that of healthy people.

This clonotype was detected only a few times. As yet, its antigen is unknown. TCRdb used MiXCR to reprocess the RACE reads, holding one entry per CDR3 protein. The table shows more than 300,000 distinct CDR3 sequences, with 4.5% to 6% occurring only once. The CDR3 is made up of 15 amino acids. Germline trimming cut 4 bases from V and 6 bases from J; bases unmatched to any gene: 10. Germline CDR1 reads SEHNR; CDR2 reads FQNEAQ (reference sequence). As to time point: pre-sensitization, week 0. Stated treatment: therapeutic diphenylcyclopropenone sensitization with weekly scalp DPC. This rearrangement joins TRBV7-9 to TRBJ1-2, with 8 bases matching TRBD1. The sequencing used whole blood, collected in connection with sensitization to the hapten diphenylcyclopropenone (DPC). This receptor was obtained from a woman aged 45-65 years with alopecia areata. Some clones in this sample may be carry-over from other donors' samples. The CDR3 is CASSSSRGRGNGYTF. The CDR3 bases are TGTGCCAGCAGCTCCTCCAGGGGGCGCGGGAATGGCTACACCTTC. Full variable domain (missing parts from reference TRBV7-9 and TRBJ1-2): DTGVSQNPRHKITKRGQNVTFRCDPISEHNRLYWYRQTLGQGPEFLTYFQNEAQLEKSRLLSDRFSAERPKGSFSTLEIQRTEQGDSAMYLCASSSSRGRGNGYTFGSGTRLTVV.